This TCR beta chain stems from a study of read filtering for tumor transcriptome and immune sequencing. Study as a whole: Whole-transcriptome libraries were prepared after DNase treatment.

The library was built from about 400 ng RNA with molecular barcoded adaptors for alpha/delta and beta/gamma chains. TCRdb reanalysed the reads using MiXCR and keeps one entry per CDR3 protein. The sample records tens of thousands of distinct CDR3 sequences, roughly 12% being singletons. The table lists this clonotype with a few counts. Sequenced input: a population of CD138-negative cells sorted from bone marrow. The clonotype originates from a donor at least 40 years old with multiple myeloma.

The CDR3 protein is CASSPTGGTIAYGYTF. The DNA for the CDR3 is TGTGCCAGCTCACCCACGGGGGGAACGATAGCATATGGCTACACCTTC. J is TRBJ1-2 and V is TRBV18, with a possible D match to TRBD1 (5 bases). Trimming cost V 3 bases and J 5 bases, with 19 bases left between them. The CDR3 loop spans 16 amino acids. The germline V gene encodes CDR1 KGHSH and CDR2 LQKENI. Supplemented by reference TRBV18 and TRBJ1-2, the full variable domain reads NAGVMQNPRHLVRRRGQEARLRCSPMKGHSHVYWYRQLPEEGLKFMVYLQKENIIDESGMPKERFSAEFPKEGPSILRIQQVVRGDSAAYFCASSPTGGTIAYGYTFGSGTRLTVV.